The next 18 T cell receptor beta chains were all read from a single sample in a study of shared clonotypes between healthy human individuals. Sequencing was performed with immunoSEQ multiplex PCR; in TCRdb, only in-frame clones are kept and a portion is missing. The sample shows 1,500,000 or so clones, around 95% of them seen only once. Sequences were obtained from naive CD4+ T cells sorted from blood. Subset here: CD45RA+ positively selected. All receptors derive from a man under 40 in good health.

The chain links TRBV14 to TRBJ2-7; D unclear. This CDR3 spans 12 amino acids. The germline CDR1 and CDR2 sequences are SGHDN and FVKESK. The V end lost 1 base, the J end lost 5 bases, and 6 bases lay between the germline ends. CDR3 in amino acids: CASSQVDHEQYF. DNA of the CDR3: TGTGCCAGCAGCCAAGTCGACCACGAGCAGTACTTC.

The V gene is TRBV7-2, the J gene TRBJ1-2, with D possibly TRBD1 on 6 matching bases. CDR1 is SGHTA and CDR2 is FQGNSA in the germline V gene. The CDR3 spans 14 residues. Trimming cost V 5 bases and J 8 bases, with 18 bases left between them. The CDR3 DNA reads TGTGCCAGCAGCCCCCCCCATACAGGGACCGGCTACACCTTC. The encoded protein is CASSPPHTGTGYTF.

The chain couples TRBV7-2 to TRBJ2-5; 11 nucleotides align to TRBD2. The V gene's germline CDR1 is SGHTA and CDR2 FQGNSA. J lost 1 base, V lost 3 bases, and 1 base had no gene match. The CDR3 is made up of 15 amino acids. CDR3 in amino acids: CASSFLAGGQETQYF. CDR3 coding DNA: TGTGCCAGCAGCTTTCTAGCGGGAGGCCAAGAGACCCAGTACTTC.

DNA for the CDR3: TGCGCCAGCAGCCGGGGACTAGCGGGACCGGTGGCCCAGTACTTC. The encoded protein is CASSRGLAGPVAQYF. This chain links TRBV4-3 with TRBJ2-5; 13 bases are shared with TRBD2. The CDR3 loop spans 15 amino acids. Germline-derived CDR1 and CDR2 are LGHNA and YSLEER. J was trimmed by 9 bases and V by 4 bases; bases with no gene match: 8.

The CDR3 protein is CASSLSAGELFF. CDR3 bases: TGTGCCAGCAGCTTAAGTGCCGGGGAGCTGTTTTTT. V is TRBV11-3 and J is TRBJ2-2; D gene uncertain. Germline values: CDR1 SGHNT, CDR2 YENEEA. This CDR3 spans 12 amino acids. Trimming removed 2 bases at V and 6 bases at J, with 4 bases between.

The rearrangement joins TRBV28 to TRBJ2-7; 13 bases line up with TRBD2. V gave up 6 bases and J gave up 1 base; unmatched junction bases: 3. CDR1 and CDR2 from the germline V gene are MDHEN and SYDVKM. The CDR3 contains 15 residues. The CDR3 reads CASSAGLAGSYEQYF. CDR3 coding DNA: TGTGCCAGCAGCGCGGGACTAGCGGGATCCTACGAGCAGTACTTC. The whole variable domain, filled in from reference TRBV28 and TRBJ2-7, reads DVKVTQSSRYLVKRTGEKVFLECVQDMDHENMFWYRQDPGLGLRLIYFSYDVKMKEKGDIPEGYSVSREKKERFSLILESASTNQTSMYLCASSAGLAGSYEQYFGPGTRLTVT.

The J gene is TRBJ2-3, the V gene TRBV5-1; maybe TRBD1 (5 bases). Trimming left V 4 bases short and J 7 bases short, with 10 bases between. This CDR3 has 12 amino acids. Germline V gene data show CDR1 as SGHRS and CDR2 as YFSETQ. The CDR3 DNA sequence: TGCGCCAGCAGCGCAGGGTCGAATACGCAGTATTTT. It codes for CASSAGSNTQYF. The entire variable domain, with the rest obtained from reference TRBV5-1 and TRBJ2-3, is as follows: KAGVTQTPRYLIKTRGQQVTLSCSPISGHRSVSWYQQTPGQGLQFLFEYFSETQRNKGNFPGRFSGRQFSNSRSEMNVSTLELGDSALYLCASSAGSNTQYFGPGTRLTVL.

CDR3 bases: TGTGCCAGCAGTGAGGTGCGGCAGATGATTCAGCCCCAGCATTTT. Translation: CASSEVRQMIQPQHF. This chain links TRBV6-1 with TRBJ1-5; D gene unclear. The CDR3 extends over 15 amino acids. V lost 3 bases to trimming and J lost 6 bases, with 15 bases between them. CDR1 is MNHNS and CDR2 is SASEGT in the germline V gene.

This chain joins TRBV18 and TRBJ2-5; D unclear. V gave up 4 bases and J gave up 0 bases, with 9 bases separating them. Germline CDR1 KGHSH, CDR2 LQKENI. The CDR3 has 14 residues. The chain's CDR3 is CASSLSRNQETQYF. The CDR3 DNA reads as TGTGCCAGCTCACTCTCAAGAAACCAAGAGACCCAGTACTTC. Looking up the rest from reference TRBV18 and TRBJ2-5 gives the full variable domain: NAGVMQNPRHLVRRRGQEARLRCSPMKGHSHVYWYRQLPEEGLKFMVYLQKENIIDESGMPKERFSAEFPKEGPSILRIQQVVRGDSAAYFCASSLSRNQETQYFGPGTRLLVL.

The V call is TRBV7-9, the J call TRBJ2-2; D ambiguous. The V end lost 4 bases, the J end lost 1 base, and 10 bases lay between the germline ends. Germline V gene sequence: CDR1 SEHNR, CDR2 FQNEAQ (reference sequence). This CDR3 has 15 residues. The CDR3 loop reads CASSSPPVNTGELFF. CDR3 DNA sequence: TGTGCCAGCAGCTCTCCGCCGGTGAACACCGGGGAGCTGTTTTTT.

The V gene is TRBV29-1, the J gene TRBJ2-7; D might be TRBD2 (5 bases). Germline-derived CDR1 and CDR2 are SQVTM and ANQGSEA. The CDR3 is made up of 12 amino acids. V was pared by 6 bases and J by 1 base, with 10 bases between. The CDR3 sequence: CSVLTGSYEQYF. The CDR3 DNA sequence: TGCAGCGTATTGACGGGGTCCTACGAGCAGTACTTC.

V is TRBV6-5 and J is TRBJ2-1, with no clear D. Trimming cost V 2 bases and J 5 bases, with 7 bases left between them. The CDR3 runs to 13 residues. Germline V gene sequence: CDR1 MNHEY, CDR2 SVGAGI. The CDR3 DNA follows: TGTGCCAGCAGTTACGTTAGAGACAATGAGCAGTTCTTC. It is translated as CASSYVRDNEQFF.

This sequence joins TRBV6-1 and TRBJ1-5; D unresolved. The CDR3 is 14 amino acids. The germline V and J ends were trimmed by 10 bases and 2 bases, with 15 bases remaining between them. Per germline, CDR1 MNHNS and CDR2 SASEGT. As DNA, the CDR3 is TGTGCCACCGAGCGTAGTTGGGGCAATCAGCCCCAGCATTTT. It translates to CATERSWGNQPQHF.

The gene calls are TRBV9 and TRBJ1-5; D is unclear. CDR1 SGDLS and CDR2 YYNGEE come from the germline V gene. This CDR3 comprises 11 residues. V was trimmed by 5 bases and J by 9 bases, leaving 9 bases between them. CDR3 residues: CASSDPGPQHF. In DNA form, the CDR3 reads TGTGCCAGCAGTGATCCGGGGCCCCAGCATTTT. Looking up the rest from reference TRBV9 and TRBJ1-5 gives the full variable domain: DSGVTQTPKHLITATGQRVTLRCSPRSGDLSVYWYQQSLDQGLQFLIQYYNGEERAKGNILERFSAQQFPDLHSELNLSSLELGDSALYFCASSDPGPQHFGDGTRLSIL.

The J gene is TRBJ1-1, the V gene TRBV19, with 7 bases fitting TRBD1. The V segment lost 5 bases and the J segment 1 base; nucleotides outside the gene matches: 7. The CDR3 runs 15 residues. The V gene's germline CDR1 is LNHDA and CDR2 SQIVND (reference sequence). This chain's CDR3 is CASSEGGARNTEAFF. The DNA of the CDR3 is TGTGCCAGTAGTGAAGGGGGCGCGAGGAACACTGAAGCTTTCTTT.

The chain recombines TRBV19 with TRBJ2-5, with D tentatively TRBD1 (6 bases). CDR1 is LNHDA and CDR2 is SQIVND in the germline V gene (reference sequence). The V and J ends lost 6 bases and 2 bases respectively, with 13 bases between them. CDR3 length equals 14 residues. DNA of the CDR3: TGTGCCAGTAGCACAGGGATGGGGCAAGAGACCCAGTACTTC. Translation: CASSTGMGQETQYF.

The chain is built from TRBV11-2 and TRBJ2-7, with D unresolved. Per germline, CDR1 SGHAT and CDR2 FQNNGV. Trimming took 2 bases from V and 1 from J, leaving 6 bases between them. CDR3 length: 13 residues. CDR3 DNA: TGTGCCAGCAGCTTACATTGGTCCTACGAGCAGTACTTC. Translation gives CASSLHWSYEQYF.

This clone was picked up one time. This sequence joins TRBV9 and TRBJ2-7; perhaps TRBD1 as D (6 bases). The length of the CDR3 is 15 residues. V was cut by 0 bases and J by 2 bases, with 12 bases left in between. Germline values: CDR1 SGDLS, CDR2 YYNGEE. CDR3 nucleotides: TGTGCCAGCAGCGTAGGAGGCAGGGGAGCCTACGAGCAGTACTTC. Amino acids: CASSVGGRGAYEQYF.